This T cell receptor beta chain was identified during a study of T cells in Graves' hyperthyroidism and ophthalmopathy. A lack of ophthalmopathy progression within 18 months defined stable Graves' hyperthyroidism. Orbital computed tomography and thyroid ultrasound, together with serum TRAb and thyroxine and clinical symptoms, were used for diagnoses. V dropped 5 bases and J dropped 0; count of bases not matched to a gene: 6. Germline V gene sequence: CDR1 SEHNR, CDR2 FQNEAQ (reference sequence). The CDR3 is made up of 15 amino acids. Researchers amplified the TCR beta CDR3 regions from RNA transcripts. First-round RT-PCR with HTBI primers amplified the TCR CDR3 region. TCRdb independently ran MiXCR on the multiplex PCR reads; one entry per CDR3 protein. Here the sample spans 300,000 to 500,000 distinct CDR3 sequences, more than 12% being singletons.

The chain joins TRBV7-9 to TRBJ2-7, with TRBD2 matching over 8 bases. Sequenced material: blood. The source is a woman aged 25 to 39 with Graves' hyperthyroidism. CDR3 residues: CASSAAGGSSYEQYF. The CDR3 nucleotides are TGTGCCAGCAGCGCTGCGGGGGGAAGCTCCTACGAGCAGTACTTC.